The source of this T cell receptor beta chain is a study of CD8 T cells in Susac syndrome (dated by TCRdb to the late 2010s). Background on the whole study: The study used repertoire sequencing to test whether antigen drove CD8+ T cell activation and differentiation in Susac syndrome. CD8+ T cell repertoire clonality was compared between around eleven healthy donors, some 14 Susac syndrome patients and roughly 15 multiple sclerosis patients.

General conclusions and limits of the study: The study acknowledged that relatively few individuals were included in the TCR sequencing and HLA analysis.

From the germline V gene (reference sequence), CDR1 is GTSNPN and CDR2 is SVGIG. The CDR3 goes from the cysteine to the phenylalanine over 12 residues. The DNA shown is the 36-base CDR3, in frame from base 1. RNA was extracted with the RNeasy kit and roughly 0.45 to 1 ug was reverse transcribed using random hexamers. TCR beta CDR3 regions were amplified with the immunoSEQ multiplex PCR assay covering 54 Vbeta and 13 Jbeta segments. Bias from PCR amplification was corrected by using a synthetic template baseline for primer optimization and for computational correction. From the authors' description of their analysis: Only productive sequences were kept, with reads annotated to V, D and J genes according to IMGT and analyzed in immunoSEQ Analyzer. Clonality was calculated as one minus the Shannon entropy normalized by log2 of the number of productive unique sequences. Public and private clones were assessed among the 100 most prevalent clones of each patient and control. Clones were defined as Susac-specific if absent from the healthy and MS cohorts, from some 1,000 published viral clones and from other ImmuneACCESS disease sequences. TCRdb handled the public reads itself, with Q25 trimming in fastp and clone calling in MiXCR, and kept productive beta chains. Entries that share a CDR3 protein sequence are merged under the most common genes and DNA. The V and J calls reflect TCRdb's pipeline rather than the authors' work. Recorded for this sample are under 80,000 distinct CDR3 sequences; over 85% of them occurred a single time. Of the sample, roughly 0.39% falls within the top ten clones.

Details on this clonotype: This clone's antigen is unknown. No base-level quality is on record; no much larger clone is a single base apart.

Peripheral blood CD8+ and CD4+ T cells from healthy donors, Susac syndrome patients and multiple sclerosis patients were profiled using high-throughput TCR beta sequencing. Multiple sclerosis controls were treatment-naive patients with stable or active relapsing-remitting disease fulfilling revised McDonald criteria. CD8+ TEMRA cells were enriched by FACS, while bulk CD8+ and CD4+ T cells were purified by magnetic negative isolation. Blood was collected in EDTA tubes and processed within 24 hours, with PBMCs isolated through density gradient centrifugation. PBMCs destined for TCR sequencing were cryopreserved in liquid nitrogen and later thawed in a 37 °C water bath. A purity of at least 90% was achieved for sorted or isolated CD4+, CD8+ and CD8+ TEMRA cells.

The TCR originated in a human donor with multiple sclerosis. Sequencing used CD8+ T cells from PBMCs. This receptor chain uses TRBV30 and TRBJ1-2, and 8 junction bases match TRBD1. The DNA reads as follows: TGTGCGGTGGACAGGGACGGCTATGGCTACACCTTC. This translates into CAVDRDGYGYTF. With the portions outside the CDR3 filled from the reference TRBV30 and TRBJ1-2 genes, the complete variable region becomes SQTIHQWPATLVQPVGSPLSLECTVEGTSNPNLYWYRQAAGRGLQLLFYSVGIGQISSEVPQNLSASRPQDRQFILSSKKLLLSDSGFYLCAVDRDGYGYTFGSGTRLTVV.